A single sample is the source of the 25 T cell receptor beta chains below, sequenced in a study of PD-1 blockade in classical Hodgkin lymphoma. Assay: immunoSEQ multiplex PCR; the TCRdb copy retains only in-frame clones and omits some. The repertoire holds some 30,000 clones, with around 70% as singletons. Brentuximab vedotin exposure varied among the patients, all of whom had relapsed after autologous stem cell transplantation. This specimen was peripheral blood mononuclear cells (PBMCs), taken before the second cycle of nivolumab. The receptors here all came from a human donor with classical Hodgkin lymphoma.

This chain connects TRBV7-9 to TRBJ2-5; D is undetermined. This CDR3 region has 14 residues. V was shortened by 1 base and J by 1 base, with 7 bases between the two germline ends. Germline lookup yields CDR1 SEHNR and CDR2 FQNEAQ (reference sequence). The CDR3 is CASSLEPAQETQYF. For the CDR3, the DNA is TGTGCCAGCAGCTTAGAGCCAGCCCAAGAGACCCAGTACTTC.

This clone was seen once. The rearrangement uses TRBV11-2 and TRBJ1-2; D might be TRBD1 (5 bases). The V end lost 6 bases, the J end lost 6 bases, and 23 bases lay between the germline ends. The CDR3 spans 16 residues. The germline gives CDR1 SGHAT, CDR2 FQNNGV. CDR3 in amino acids: CASSFTAGPQGDGYTF. CDR3 coding DNA: TGTGCCAGCAGTTTTACCGCGGGACCGCAAGGGGATGGCTACACCTTC.

A few counts support this clone. The rearrangement uses TRBV7-6 and TRBJ2-1, with 9 bases identical to TRBD2. Germline trimming cut 5 bases from V and 5 bases from J; bases unmatched to any gene: 7. Germline V gives CDR1 SGHVS, CDR2 FNYEAQ. The CDR3 runs 15 residues. CDR3 coding DNA: TGTGCCAGCAGCCCTCTAGCGGGGATGGACAATGAGCAGTTCTTC. Residues: CASSPLAGMDNEQFF.

The genes are TRBV27 and TRBJ2-5; D gene ambiguous. The DNA matches TRBJ2-7 better at its end, which makes the J call doubtful. This CDR3 has 15 amino acids. Germline-derived CDR1 and CDR2 are MNHEY and SMNVEV (reference sequence). Written as DNA, the CDR3 is TGTGCCAGCAGTTTATCTAGTCTATTGGGGTACGAGCAGTACTTC. Its translation: CASSLSSLLGYEQYF.

The rearrangement joins TRBV2 to TRBJ2-1; D is perhaps TRBD1 or TRBD2 (6 bases each). Germline V gene sequence: CDR1 SNHLY, CDR2 FYNNEI. This CDR3 is built from 14 residues. The V and J ends lost 7 bases and 9 bases respectively, with 19 bases between them. The CDR3 DNA sequence: TGTGCCAGCAATTTTGGGGGCAGGGAGGCTGAGCAGTTCTTC. It codes for CASNFGGREAEQFF.

V is TRBV7-2 and J is TRBJ2-7, with 10 bases identical to TRBD1. Germline-derived CDR1 and CDR2 are SGHTA and FQGNSA. The CDR3 runs to 15 residues. J was trimmed by 7 bases and V by 5 bases; bases with no gene match: 11. DNA of the CDR3: TGTGCCAGCAGCAAATCGACAGGGGGCGTGAGGGAGCAGTACTTC. Translated: CASSKSTGGVREQYF.

The V call is TRBV18, the J call TRBJ2-1; D not certain. The V gene lost 3 bases and the J gene lost 10 bases, with 16 bases spanning the gap. This CDR3 is 14 amino acids long. Germline loops: CDR1 KGHSH, CDR2 LQKENI. The CDR3 reads CASSPKAATYEQFF. The CDR3, as DNA: TGTGCCAGCTCACCGAAGGCAGCCACATACGAGCAGTTCTTC.

This rearrangement joins TRBV19 to TRBJ1-1; D is possibly TRBD1 (6 bases). This CDR3 has 17 amino acids. Trimming cost V 5 bases and J 4 bases, with 23 bases left between them. Looked up from germline, CDR1 is LNHDA and CDR2 is SQIVND (reference sequence). CDR3 coding DNA: TGTGCCAGTAGTTTCGTCGGGACACGGAGGTGGACCACTGAAGCTTTCTTT. As protein: CASSFVGTRRWTTEAFF.

This clone was picked up one time. The J gene is TRBJ2-3, the V gene TRBV19; D is ambiguous. Trimming cost V 0 bases and J 4 bases, with 11 bases left between them. The CDR3 is 15 residues long. Germline CDR1 is LNHDA and CDR2 is SQIVND (reference sequence). The CDR3 spells CASSIEPAQADTQYF. The CDR3 nucleotides are TGTGCCAGTAGTATAGAACCAGCCCAGGCAGATACGCAGTATTTT.

This rearrangement joins TRBV6-5 to TRBJ2-7; 7 bases agree with TRBD1. Germline-derived CDR1 and CDR2 are MNHEY and SVGAGI. The CDR3 totals 15 residues. J was trimmed by 0 bases and V by 0 bases; bases with no gene match: 2. CDR3 region: CASSYSGQSSYEQYF. The CDR3, as DNA: TGTGCCAGCAGTTACTCGGGACAGAGCTCCTACGAGCAGTACTTC.

This chain links TRBV5-6 with TRBJ2-7; D is perhaps TRBD2 (6 bases). Trimming pared 1 base from V and 4 bases from J, leaving 12 bases between. The V gene's germline CDR1 is SGHDT and CDR2 YYEEEE. This CDR3 is 14 amino acids long. CDR3 residues: CASSLSGVIYEQYF. The CDR3 DNA follows: TGTGCCAGCAGCTTGTCGGGGGTAATTTACGAGCAGTACTTC.

The chain is built from TRBV6-1 and TRBJ1-1; 8 nucleotides agree with TRBD1. The junction had 9 bases not matched to a gene; V was cut back by 8 bases and J by 7 bases. From germline, CDR1 is MNHNS and CDR2 SASEGT. The CDR3 spans 13 residues. The CDR3 here is CASDVGTGGEAFF. In DNA, the CDR3 is TGTGCCAGCGATGTTGGGACAGGAGGTGAAGCTTTCTTT.

The rearrangement links TRBV7-9 to TRBJ2-7; 9 bases match TRBD1. Germline V gene lookup returns CDR1 SEHNR and CDR2 FQNEAQ (reference sequence). J lost 4 bases, V lost 10 bases, and 8 bases had no gene match. The CDR3 length is 13 residues. The CDR3 sequence: CATENRGQYEQYF. The CDR3 DNA is TGTGCCACCGAAAACAGGGGGCAGTACGAGCAGTACTTC.

The chain recombines TRBV6-8 with TRBJ2-7; either TRBD1 or TRBD2 may supply D (5 bases each). V was pared by 7 bases and J by 2 bases, with 15 bases between. Germline CDR1 and CDR2: MNHGY and SAAAGT. The CDR3 is made up of 14 amino acids. CDR3 sequence: CASKTRDHTYEQYF. Here the CDR3 DNA reads TGTGCCAGCAAAACCCGGGACCATACCTACGAGCAGTACTTC.

The rearrangement links TRBV14 to TRBJ2-1; D remains ambiguous. The CDR3 length is 15 residues. Per germline, CDR1 SGHDN and CDR2 FVKESK. The V and J ends lost 4 bases and 0 bases respectively, with 10 bases between them. The CDR3 region has the DNA TGTGCCAGCAGCCTCTGGACGAGCTCCTACAATGAGCAGTTCTTC. Translating it yields CASSLWTSSYNEQFF.

This rearrangement joins TRBV5-8 to TRBJ2-5; 14 positions match TRBD2. The junction had 8 bases not matched to a gene; V was cut back by 2 bases and J by 11 bases. This CDR3 region has 15 residues. The germline CDR1 and CDR2 sequences are SGHTS and YDEGEE. CDR3 in amino acids: CASSFGLAGGEEQYF. The DNA for the CDR3 is TGTGCCAGCAGCTTTGGACTAGCGGGGGGAGAAGAGCAGTACTTC. Variable domain in full (rest from reference TRBV5-8 and TRBJ2-5): EAGVTQSPTHLIKTRGQQATLRCSPISGHTSVYWYQQALGLGLQFLLWYDEGEERNRGNFPPRFSGRQFPNYSSELNVNALELEDSALYLCASSFGLAGGEEQYFGPGTRLLVL.

The CDR3 DNA is TGCGCCAGCAGGCAACAGGGCGCCTACGAGCAGTACTTC. It codes for CASRQQGAYEQYF. The rearrangement joins TRBV5-1 to TRBJ2-7, with D perhaps TRBD1 (6 bases). Deletions cut 5 bases from V and 2 bases from J, with 11 bases between. This CDR3 region has 13 residues. CDR1 SGHRS and CDR2 YFSETQ come from the germline V gene.

The rearrangement joins TRBV5-1 to TRBJ2-7, with TRBD1 matching 8 bases. The germline CDR1 and CDR2 sequences are SGHRS and YFSETQ. J gave up 6 bases and V 5 bases, and 7 bases lay outside the gene matches. The CDR3 has 13 amino acids. The CDR3 loop is CASSVGQGIEQYF. As DNA, the CDR3 is TGCGCCAGCAGTGTCGGACAGGGAATCGAGCAGTACTTC.

The rearrangement joins TRBV6-5 to TRBJ1-2; 9 bases are a match to TRBD1. CDR1 and CDR2 from the germline V gene are MNHEY and SVGAGI. The CDR3 contains 16 residues. The V and J ends lost 2 bases and 3 bases, in that order; junction bases with no gene match: 7. The CDR3 spells CASSYPTGGSDYGYTF. CDR3 bases: TGTGCCAGCAGTTACCCGACAGGGGGGTCGGACTATGGCTACACCTTC.

The rearrangement joins TRBV5-4 to TRBJ2-6; the match to TRBD2 covers 11 bases. Germline-derived CDR1 and CDR2 are SGHNT and YYREEE (reference sequence). Trimming removed 6 bases from V and 4 bases from J; junction bases left unmatched: 12. The CDR3 has 18 amino acids. CDR3 coding DNA: TGTGCCAGCACCTTCCGTCTAGCGGGGGGCTCAGGGGCCAACGTCCTGACTTTC. Protein sequence: CASTFRLAGGSGANVLTF.

This chain uses TRBV12-5 with TRBJ1-2; D is ambiguous. Germline CDR1 and CDR2: LGHNT and FRNRAP. V gave up 3 bases and J gave up 5 bases, with 7 bases separating them. The CDR3 covers 12 residues. CDR3 loop: CASGFTAYGYTF. The CDR3 DNA sequence: TGTGCTAGTGGTTTCACAGCGTATGGCTACACCTTC. The whole variable domain, remainder taken from reference TRBV12-5 and TRBJ1-2, is DARVTQTPRHKVTEMGQEVTMRCQPILGHNTVFWYRQTMMQGLELLAYFRNRAPLDDSGMPKDRFSAEMPDATLATLKIQPSEPRDSAVYFCASGFTAYGYTFGSGTRLTVV.

This chain connects TRBV9 to TRBJ2-5; D is uncertain. V was cut by 0 bases and J by 0 bases, with 3 bases left in between. CDR1 and CDR2 (germline): SGDLS, YYNGEE. The CDR3 is 13 residues long. The CDR3 protein is CASSVGNQETQYF. CDR3 bases: TGTGCCAGCAGCGTAGGGAACCAAGAGACCCAGTACTTC.

This clone was counted only a few times. The chain joins TRBV7-8 to TRBJ1-2; 7 positions agree with TRBD1. Losses at the gene ends were 10 bases for V and 4 bases for J; bases not matched to a gene: 12. Per the germline V gene, CDR1 is SGHVS and CDR2 is FQNEAQ. The CDR3 extends over 14 amino acids. Here the CDR3 reads CATRALRTGYGYTF. Here the CDR3 DNA reads TGTGCCACCCGAGCACTACGGACAGGCTATGGCTACACCTTC.

This clone is a singleton in its sample. The chain recombines TRBV28 with TRBJ1-2; D remains unclear. Trimming removed 5 bases from V and 0 bases from J, with 16 bases in between. This CDR3 region has 16 residues. Germline V CDR1 and CDR2: MDHEN, SYDVKM. CDR3 nucleotide sequence: TGTGCCAGCAGTCCTCCGATACTAAACCCTAACTATGGCTACACCTTC. It translates to CASSPPILNPNYGYTF.

The chain carries TRBV2 and TRBJ1-5; D unclear. CDR3 size: 16 residues. V shed 0 bases and J shed 6 bases, with 15 bases lying between them. Germline CDR1 reads SNHLY; CDR2 reads FYNNEI. The CDR3 loop reads CASSEAQVGAGQPQHF. In DNA, the CDR3 is TGTGCCAGCAGTGAAGCGCAGGTGGGCGCAGGTCAGCCCCAGCATTTT. Variable domain in full (rest from reference TRBV2 and TRBJ1-5): EPEVTQTPSHQVTQMGQEVILRCVPISNHLYFYWYRQILGQKVEFLVSFYNNEISEKSEIFDDQFSVERPDGSNFTLKIRSTKLEDSAMYFCASSEAQVGAGQPQHFGDGTRLSIL.